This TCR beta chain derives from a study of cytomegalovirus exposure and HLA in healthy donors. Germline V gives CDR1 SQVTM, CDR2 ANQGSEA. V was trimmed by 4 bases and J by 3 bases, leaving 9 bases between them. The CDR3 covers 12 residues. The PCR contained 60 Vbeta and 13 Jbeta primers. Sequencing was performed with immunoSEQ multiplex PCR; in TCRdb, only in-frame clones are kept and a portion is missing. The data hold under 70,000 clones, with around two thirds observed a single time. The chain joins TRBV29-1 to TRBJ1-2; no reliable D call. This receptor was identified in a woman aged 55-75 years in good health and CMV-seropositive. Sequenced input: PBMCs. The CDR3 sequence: CSVVALDYGYTF. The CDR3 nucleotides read TGCAGCGTTGTCGCCTTAGACTATGGCTACACCTTC. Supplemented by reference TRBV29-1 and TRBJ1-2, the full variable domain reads SAVISQKPSRDICQRGTSLTIQCQVDSQVTMMFWYRQQPGQSLTLIATANQGSEATYESGFVIDKFPISRPNLTFSTLTVSNMSPEDSSIYLCSVVALDYGYTFGSGTRLTVV.